The 4 T cell receptor beta chains presented below share a single source sample, sequenced in a study of blood T cell repertoires in COVID-19. The data were produced by immunoSEQ multiplex PCR, yet TCRdb's version contains in-frame clones alone and is incomplete. This repertoire shows 250,000 to 350,000 clones, approximately 82% found once; its top ten account for approximately 1.2%. The sample taken for sequencing was peripheral blood. The receptors originated from a woman in her forties or fifties with acute or convalescent COVID-19.

The chain links TRBV7-8 to TRBJ2-3; perhaps TRBD2 as D (6 bases). The CDR3 loop spans 15 amino acids. Trimming took 5 bases from V and 6 from J, leaving 18 bases between them. The germline CDR1 and CDR2 sequences are SGHVS and FQNEAQ. CDR3 nucleotides: TGTGCCAGCAGCACCCTGGGGAATCGGGGGGATACGCAGTATTTT. Amino acid sequence: CASSTLGNRGDTQYF.

The J gene is TRBJ1-1, the V gene TRBV18; the D is unclear. The CDR3 length is 14 residues. Germline-derived CDR1 and CDR2 are KGHSH and LQKENI. Trimming cost V 2 bases and J 1 base, with 8 bases left between them. CDR3 residues: CASSPNRQNTEAFF. The CDR3 nucleotides read TGTGCCAGCTCACCAAACAGACAGAACACTGAAGCTTTCTTT.

The CDR3 region is CASSLGGANEKLFF. The CDR3 nucleotides are TGTGCCAGCAGTTTGGGGGGGGCAAATGAAAAACTGTTTTTT. The chain couples TRBV27 to TRBJ1-4, with D possibly matching TRBD1 (6 bases). In germline, CDR1 is MNHEY, CDR2 SMNVEV (reference sequence). V was shortened by 3 bases and J by 5 bases, with 10 bases between the two germline ends. There are 14 residues in the CDR3.

The chain combines TRBV11-3 with TRBJ2-1; 12 positions agree with TRBD2. Germline assignment: CDR1 SGHNT and CDR2 YENEEA. J gave up 8 bases and V 4 bases, and 6 bases lay outside the gene matches. The CDR3 has 15 amino acids. Written as DNA, the CDR3 is TGTGCCAGCAGCTCCGGGACTAGCGGGCAGGATGAGCAGTTCTTC. This translates into CASSSGTSGQDEQFF.